Listed below are T cell receptor beta chains from one sample, sequenced in a study of T-cell reconstitution after alpha-beta-depleted transplantation in children. MiXCR, applied by TCRdb to the PCR reads, yields one record per CDR3 protein. Seen here are about 60,000 distinct CDR3 sequences, approximately 46% observed once, and the top ten hold nearly 98%. Source: PBMCs, mostly from graft donor cells, taken 360 days after TCRalphabeta/CD19-depleted stem cell transplant. Every receptor here comes from a male patient under 18 who had a stem cell transplant for acute lymphoblastic leukemia, so the T cells may come from the graft donor. Both conserved end residues are part of each CDR3. Fields, in order: D gene, J gene, V gene, clone size, CDR3 protein, CDR3 DNA. D genes are given only for firm matches. The size field is filled for only some rows; it gives once, few, many or a size class.

TRBD2 TRBJ2-7 TRBV7-9 - CASSDGLAGGYEQYF TGTGCCAGCAGCGACGGACTAGCGGGCGGTTACGAGCAGTACTTC
- TRBJ1-2 TRBV6-5 - CASSPSEGPYGYTF TGTGCCAGCAGTCCCTCGGAGGGGCCTTATGGCTACACCTTC
TRBD2 TRBJ2-7 TRBV28 - CASSYTSAGEDEQYF TGTGCCAGCAGCTATACTAGCGCGGGAGAGGACGAGCAGTACTTC
TRBD2 TRBJ2-3 TRBV27 few CASSSPGTSGVADTQYF TGTGCCAGCAGTTCCCCAGGGACTAGCGGGGTGGCAGATACGCAGTATTTT
- TRBJ2-6 TRBV29-1 few CSVPDTRLSGANVLTF TGCAGCGTTCCCGACACCCGACTCTCTGGGGCCAACGTCCTGACTTTC
TRBD2 TRBJ2-1 TRBV5-1 - CASSLVGSGSRNNEQFF TGCGCCAGCAGCTTGGTCGGTAGCGGGAGTCGGAACAATGAGCAGTTCTTC
TRBD2 TRBJ2-7 TRBV11-2 - CASSWGLAGVDEQYF TGTGCCAGCAGCTGGGGACTAGCGGGAGTGGACGAGCAGTACTTC
- TRBJ2-3 TRBV15 - CATSRDRATDTQYF TGTGCCACCAGCAGAGATAGAGCCACAGATACGCAGTATTTT
- TRBJ2-1 TRBV7-9 - CASLRVAGSYNEQFF TGTGCCAGCCTCAGGGTGGCTGGATCCTACAATGAGCAGTTCTTC
- TRBJ2-5 TRBV24-1 - CATSVPRQGGETQYF TGTGCCACCAGTGTCCCCAGACAGGGAGGGGAGACCCAGTACTTC
- TRBJ1-3 TRBV7-9 - CASSYAGGFNGNTIYF TGTGCCAGCAGCTATGCGGGGGGCTTTAATGGAAACACCATATATTTT
- TRBJ2-5 TRBV4-3 - CASSLSGQETQYF TGCGCCAGCAGCCTTAGCGGACAAGAGACCCAGTACTTC
- TRBJ1-2 TRBV5-1 - CASSFGRNYGYTF TGCGCCAGCAGCTTCGGACGAAACTATGGCTACACCTTC
- TRBJ2-5 TRBV4-3 - CASSQDRRLWGETQYF TGCGCCAGCAGCCAAGATCGGAGACTATGGGGAGAGACCCAGTACTTC
TRBD2 TRBJ2-7 TRBV28 few CASIKGEAGGSGEQYF TGTGCCAGCATTAAGGGTGAGGCGGGAGGGTCGGGCGAGCAGTACTTC
- TRBJ2-5 TRBV18 - CASSPPYRQETQYF TGTGCCAGCTCACCACCGTACAGACAAGAGACCCAGTACTTC
- TRBJ1-5 TRBV20-1 few CSARGTGLEQPQHF TGCAGTGCTAGAGGTACAGGGCTCGAACAGCCCCAGCATTTT
TRBD2 TRBJ2-2 TRBV5-1 - CASSLATPRESSGELFF TGCGCCAGCAGCTTGGCGACTCCGCGGGAGTCCTCCGGGGAGCTGTTTTTT
- TRBJ2-7 TRBV5-1 - CASSFGSGRYEQYF TGCGCCAGCAGCTTCGGGTCAGGGAGGTACGAGCAGTACTTC
- TRBJ1-6 TRBV7-2 - CASSSQGYNSPLHF TGTGCCAGCAGCTCGCAGGGGTATAATTCACCCCTCCACTTT
TRBD2 TRBJ2-1 TRBV12-3/TRBV12-4 - CASSRGLANEQFF TGTGCCAGCAGTCGCGGACTAGCCAATGAGCAGTTCTTC
- TRBJ2-5 TRBV28 few CASSRLGATEETQYF TGTGCCAGCAGCAGACTTGGGGCTACAGAAGAGACCCAGTACTTC
- TRBJ2-7 TRBV27 few CASSYRYEQYF TGTGCCAGCAGTTACCGCTACGAGCAGTACTTC
- TRBJ2-7 TRBV5-1 - CASSLKGTVTYEQYF TGCGCCAGCAGCTTGAAGGGGACGGTGACCTACGAGCAGTACTTC
- TRBJ1-5 TRBV20-1 - CSAIQGNQPQHF TGCAGTGCTATCCAGGGCAATCAGCCCCAGCATTTT
- TRBJ1-3 TRBV18 - CASSVGRANHAGNTIYF TGTGCCAGCTCAGTCGGCCGGGCCAATCATGCTGGAAACACCATATATTTT
- TRBJ2-5 TRBV12-3/TRBV12-4 - CASSLAGVGKTQYF TGTGCCAGCAGCCTTGCAGGGGTCGGGAAGACCCAGTACTTC
- TRBJ2-2 TRBV5-1 - CASSFTGTNTGELFF TGCGCCAGCAGCTTCACAGGGACGAACACCGGGGAGCTGTTTTTT
TRBD1 TRBJ1-6 TRBV14 - CASSPGTAYNSPLHF TGTGCCAGCAGCCCCGGGACAGCCTATAATTCACCCCTCCACTTT
- TRBJ2-3 TRBV12-3/TRBV12-4 few CASSWGLDTQYF TGTGCCAGCAGCTGGGGCCTCGATACGCAGTATTTT
- TRBJ2-1 TRBV27 few CAIRGGGYNEQFF TGTGCCATCAGAGGGGGAGGGTACAATGAGCAGTTCTTC
TRBD1 TRBJ2-7 TRBV7-9 - CASSPSGTGGDEQYF TGTGCCAGCAGCCCCTCCGGGACAGGGGGTGACGAGCAGTACTTC
- TRBJ2-7 TRBV12-3/TRBV12-4 - CASSLTGSTYEQYF TGTGCCAGCAGTTTGACCGGGAGTACCTACGAGCAGTACTTC
TRBD2 TRBJ2-7 TRBV7-8 - CASSLAVAEQYF TGTGCCAGCAGCCTAGCGGTTGCCGAGCAGTACTTC
TRBD2 TRBJ2-5 TRBV5-8 - CASSFRGGETQYF TGTGCCAGCAGCTTTCGGGGAGGGGAGACCCAGTACTTC
TRBD2 TRBJ2-1 TRBV5-1 - CASSLSAGDSNEQFF TGCGCCAGCAGCTTAAGCGCGGGAGACTCGAATGAGCAGTTCTTC
- TRBJ2-7 TRBV7-2 - CASSLVPGAPRSYEQYF TGTGCCAGCAGCTTAGTACCGGGGGCCCCCCGCTCCTACGAGCAGTACTTC